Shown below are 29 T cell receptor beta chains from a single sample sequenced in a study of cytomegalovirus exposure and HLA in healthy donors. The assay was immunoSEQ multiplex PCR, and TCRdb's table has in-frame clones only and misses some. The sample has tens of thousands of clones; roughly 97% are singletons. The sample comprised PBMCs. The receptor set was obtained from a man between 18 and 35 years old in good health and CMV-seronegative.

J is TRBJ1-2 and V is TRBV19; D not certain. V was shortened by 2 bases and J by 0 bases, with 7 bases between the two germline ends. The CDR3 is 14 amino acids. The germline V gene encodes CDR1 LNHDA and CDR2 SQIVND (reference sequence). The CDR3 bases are TGTGCCAGTAGTATACGGGATTCTAACTATGGCTACACCTTC. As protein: CASSIRDSNYGYTF.

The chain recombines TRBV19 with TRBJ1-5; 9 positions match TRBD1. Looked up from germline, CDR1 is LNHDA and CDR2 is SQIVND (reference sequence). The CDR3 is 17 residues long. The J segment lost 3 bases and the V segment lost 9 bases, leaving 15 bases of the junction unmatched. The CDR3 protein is CASSPNRGRAPNQPQHF. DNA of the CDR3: TGTGCCAGCAGCCCCAACAGGGGGCGTGCTCCCAATCAGCCCCAGCATTTT.

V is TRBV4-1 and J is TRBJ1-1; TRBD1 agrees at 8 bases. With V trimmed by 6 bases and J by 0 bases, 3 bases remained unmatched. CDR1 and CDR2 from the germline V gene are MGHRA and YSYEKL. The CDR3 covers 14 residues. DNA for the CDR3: TGCGCCAGCAGGGACAGGGTATTGAACACTGAAGCTTTCTTT. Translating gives CASRDRVLNTEAFF.

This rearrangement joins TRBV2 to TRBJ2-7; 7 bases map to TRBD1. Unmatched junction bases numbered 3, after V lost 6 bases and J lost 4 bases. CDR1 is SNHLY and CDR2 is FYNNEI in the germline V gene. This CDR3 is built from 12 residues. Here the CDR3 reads CASRGGEYEQYF. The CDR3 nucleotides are TGTGCCAGCAGAGGGGGCGAGTACGAGCAGTACTTC.

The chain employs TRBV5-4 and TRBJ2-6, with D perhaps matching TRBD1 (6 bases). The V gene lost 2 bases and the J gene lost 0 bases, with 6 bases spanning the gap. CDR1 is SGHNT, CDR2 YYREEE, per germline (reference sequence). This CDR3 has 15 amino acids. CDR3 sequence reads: CASSLQGSGANVLTF. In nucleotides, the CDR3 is TGTGCCAGCAGCTTACAGGGCTCTGGGGCCAACGTCCTGACTTTC.

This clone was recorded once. CDR3 coding DNA: TGTGCCAGCAGTGGGACAGACACCGGGGAGCTGTTTTTT. Translating gives CASSGTDTGELFF. The chain employs TRBV6-4 and TRBJ2-2; the D gene is possibly TRBD1 (6 bases). The CDR3 is 13 amino acids. The germline gives CDR1 MRHNA, CDR2 SNTAGT. V lost 4 bases, J lost 3 bases, and 6 bases lay in between.

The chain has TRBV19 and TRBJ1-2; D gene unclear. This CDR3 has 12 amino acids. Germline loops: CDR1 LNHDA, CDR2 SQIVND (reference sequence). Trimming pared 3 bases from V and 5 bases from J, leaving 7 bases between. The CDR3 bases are TGTGCCAGTAGTATGGAGCCATATGGCTACACCTTC. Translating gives CASSMEPYGYTF.

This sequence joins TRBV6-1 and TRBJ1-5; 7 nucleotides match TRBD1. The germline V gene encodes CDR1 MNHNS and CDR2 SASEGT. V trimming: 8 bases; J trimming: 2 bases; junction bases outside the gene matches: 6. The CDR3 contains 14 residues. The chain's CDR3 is CASLIGQGNQPQHF. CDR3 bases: TGTGCCAGCCTAATCGGACAGGGCAATCAGCCCCAGCATTTT.

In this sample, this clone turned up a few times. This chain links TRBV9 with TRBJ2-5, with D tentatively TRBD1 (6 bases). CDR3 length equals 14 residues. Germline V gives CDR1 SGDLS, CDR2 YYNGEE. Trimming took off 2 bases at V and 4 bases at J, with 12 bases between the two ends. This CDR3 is CASSVRGSGETQYF. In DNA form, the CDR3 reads TGTGCCAGCAGCGTTAGGGGGAGTGGAGAGACCCAGTACTTC.

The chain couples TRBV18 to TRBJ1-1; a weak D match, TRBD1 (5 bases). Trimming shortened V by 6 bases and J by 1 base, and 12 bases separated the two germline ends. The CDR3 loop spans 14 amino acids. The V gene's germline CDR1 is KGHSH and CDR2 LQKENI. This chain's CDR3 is CASSPSGSNTEAFF. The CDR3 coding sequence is TGTGCCAGCTCCCCCTCAGGGTCGAACACTGAAGCTTTCTTT.

In DNA, the CDR3 is TGTGCCAGCAGTTTAAGGGACAGGCAGTTCTTC. Protein: CASSLRDRQFF. The V and J genes are TRBV27 and TRBJ2-1; 7 nucleotides match TRBD1. This CDR3 comprises 11 residues. After removal of 2 bases from V and 12 bases from J, the junction contained 1 base not matched to a gene. Germline CDR1 reads MNHEY; CDR2 reads SMNVEV (reference sequence).

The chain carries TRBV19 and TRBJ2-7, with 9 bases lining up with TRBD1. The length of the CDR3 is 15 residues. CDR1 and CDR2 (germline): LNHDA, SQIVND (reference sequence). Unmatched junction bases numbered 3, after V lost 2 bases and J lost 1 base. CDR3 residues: CASSILQGASYEQYF. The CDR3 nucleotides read TGTGCCAGTAGTATATTACAGGGGGCTTCCTACGAGCAGTACTTC.

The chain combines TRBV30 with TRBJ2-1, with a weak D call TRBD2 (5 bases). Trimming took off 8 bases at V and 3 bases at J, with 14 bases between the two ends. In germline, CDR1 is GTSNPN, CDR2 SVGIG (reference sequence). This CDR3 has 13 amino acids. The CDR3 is CANTGTSYNEQFF. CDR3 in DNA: TGTGCCAACACCGGCACTAGCTACAATGAGCAGTTCTTC.

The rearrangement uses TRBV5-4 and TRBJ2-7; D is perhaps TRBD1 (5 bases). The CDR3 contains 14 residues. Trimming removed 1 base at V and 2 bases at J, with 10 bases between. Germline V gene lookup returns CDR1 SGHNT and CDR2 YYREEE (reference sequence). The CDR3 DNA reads TGTGCCAGCAGCTTGTTCGCAGGGCCCTACGAGCAGTACTTC. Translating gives CASSLFAGPYEQYF.

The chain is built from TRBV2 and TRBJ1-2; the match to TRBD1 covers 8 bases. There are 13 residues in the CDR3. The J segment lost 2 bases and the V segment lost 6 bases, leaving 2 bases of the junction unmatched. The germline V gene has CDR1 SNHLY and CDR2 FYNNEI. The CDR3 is CASRGDRNYGYTF. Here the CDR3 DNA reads TGTGCCAGCAGGGGGGACAGGAACTATGGCTACACCTTC.

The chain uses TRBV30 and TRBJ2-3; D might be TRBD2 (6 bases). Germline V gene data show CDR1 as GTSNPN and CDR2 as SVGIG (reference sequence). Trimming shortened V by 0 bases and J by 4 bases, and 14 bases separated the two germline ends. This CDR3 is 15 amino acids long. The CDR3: CAWSVSGGAADTQYF. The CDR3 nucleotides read TGTGCCTGGAGTGTGTCGGGCGGGGCGGCAGATACGCAGTATTTT. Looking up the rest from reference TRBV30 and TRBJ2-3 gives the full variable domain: SQTIHQWPATLVQPVGSPLSLECTVEGTSNPNLYWYRQAAGRGLQLLFYSVGIGQISSEVPQNLSASRPQDRQFILSSKKLLLSDSGFYLCAWSVSGGAADTQYFGPGTRLTVL.

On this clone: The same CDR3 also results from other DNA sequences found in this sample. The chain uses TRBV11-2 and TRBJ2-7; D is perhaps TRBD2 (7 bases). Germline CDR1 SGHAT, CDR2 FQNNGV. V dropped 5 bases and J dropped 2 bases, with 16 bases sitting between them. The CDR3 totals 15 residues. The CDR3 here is CASSPEGGGAYEQYF. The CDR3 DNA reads TGTGCCAGCAGCCCCGAGGGGGGGGGCGCCTACGAGCAGTACTTC.

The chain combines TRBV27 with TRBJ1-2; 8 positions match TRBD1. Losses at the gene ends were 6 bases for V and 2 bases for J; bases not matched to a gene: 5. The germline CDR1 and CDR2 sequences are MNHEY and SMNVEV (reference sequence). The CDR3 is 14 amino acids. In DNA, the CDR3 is TGTGCCAGCAGCCGTGGACAGGGCAACTATGGCTACACCTTC. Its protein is CASSRGQGNYGYTF.

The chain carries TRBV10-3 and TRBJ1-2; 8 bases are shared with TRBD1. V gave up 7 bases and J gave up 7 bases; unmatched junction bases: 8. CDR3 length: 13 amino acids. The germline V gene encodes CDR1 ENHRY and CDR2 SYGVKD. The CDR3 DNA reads TGTGCCATCAACCCTCAGGGGGCAGGTGGCTACACCTTC. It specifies CAINPQGAGGYTF.

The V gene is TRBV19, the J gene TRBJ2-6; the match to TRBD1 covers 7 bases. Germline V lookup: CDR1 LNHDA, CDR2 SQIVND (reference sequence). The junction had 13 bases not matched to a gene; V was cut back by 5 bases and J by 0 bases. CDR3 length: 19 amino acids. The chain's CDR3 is CASSSTWTGTHSGANVLTF. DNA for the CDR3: TGTGCCAGTAGTTCTACTTGGACAGGAACCCACTCTGGGGCCAACGTCCTGACTTTC.

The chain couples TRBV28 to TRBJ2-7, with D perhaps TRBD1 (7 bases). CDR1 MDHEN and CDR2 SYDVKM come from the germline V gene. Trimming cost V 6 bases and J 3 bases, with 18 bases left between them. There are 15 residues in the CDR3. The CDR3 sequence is CASSTQGGVGYEQYF. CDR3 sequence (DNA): TGTGCCAGCAGCACCCAGGGGGGAGTTGGCTACGAGCAGTACTTC.

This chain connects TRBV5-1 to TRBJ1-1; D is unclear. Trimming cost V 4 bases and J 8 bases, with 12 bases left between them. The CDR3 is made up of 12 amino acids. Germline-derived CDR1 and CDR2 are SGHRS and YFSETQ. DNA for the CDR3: TGCGCCAGCAGCATGACTAAGGACGAAGCTTTCTTT. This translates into CASSMTKDEAFF.

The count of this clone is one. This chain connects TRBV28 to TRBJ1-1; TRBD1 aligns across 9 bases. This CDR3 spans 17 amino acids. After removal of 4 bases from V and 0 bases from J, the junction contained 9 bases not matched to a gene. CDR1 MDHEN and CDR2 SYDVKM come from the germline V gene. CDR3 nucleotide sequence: TGTGCCAGCAGTTATTGGGACAGGGATTATTTGAACACTGAAGCTTTCTTT. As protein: CASSYWDRDYLNTEAFF.

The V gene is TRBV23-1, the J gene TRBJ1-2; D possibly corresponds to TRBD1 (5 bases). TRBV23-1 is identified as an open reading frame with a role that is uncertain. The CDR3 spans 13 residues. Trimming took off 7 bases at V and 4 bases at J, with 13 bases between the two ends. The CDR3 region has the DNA TGCGCCAGCACCCGACAGTGCTGCTATGGCTACACCTTC. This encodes CASTRQCCYGYTF.

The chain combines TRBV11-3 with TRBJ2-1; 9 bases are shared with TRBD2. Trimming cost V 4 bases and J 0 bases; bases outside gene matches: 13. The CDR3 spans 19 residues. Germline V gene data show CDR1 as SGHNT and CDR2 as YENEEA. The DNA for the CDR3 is TGTGCCAGCAGCTCAAGAGCCACTAGCGGGTCCTTCTCCTACAATGAGCAGTTCTTC. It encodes CASSSRATSGSFSYNEQFF.

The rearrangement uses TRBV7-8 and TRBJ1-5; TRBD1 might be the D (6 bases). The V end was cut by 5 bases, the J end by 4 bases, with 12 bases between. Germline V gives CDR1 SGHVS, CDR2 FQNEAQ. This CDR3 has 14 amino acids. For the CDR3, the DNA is TGTGCCAGCAGCCAGGACAGCGGAAATCAGCCCCAGCATTTT. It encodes CASSQDSGNQPQHF.

As DNA, the CDR3 is TGTGCCAGCAGCTTTGCGGGCTACCAAGAGACCCAGTACTTC. It codes for CASSFAGYQETQYF. V usage is TRBV11-2 and J usage is TRBJ2-5, with a tentative D call TRBD2 (5 bases). In germline, CDR1 is SGHAT, CDR2 FQNNGV. The CDR3 contains 14 residues. V dropped 3 bases and J dropped 0 bases, with 8 bases sitting between them. Full variable domain (rest looked up from reference TRBV11-2 and TRBJ2-5): EAGVAQSPRYKIIEKRQSVAFWCNPISGHATLYWYQQILGQGPKLLIQFQNNGVVDDSQLPKDRFSAERLKGVDSTLKIQPAKLEDSAVYLCASSFAGYQETQYFGPGTRLLVL.

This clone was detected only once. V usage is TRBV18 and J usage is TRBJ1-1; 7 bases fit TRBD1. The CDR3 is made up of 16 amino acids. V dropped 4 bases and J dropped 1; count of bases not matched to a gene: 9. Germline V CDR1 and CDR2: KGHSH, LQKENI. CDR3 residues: CASSLFTTGKNTEAFF. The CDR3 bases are TGTGCCAGCTCACTATTTACGACAGGGAAGAACACTGAAGCTTTCTTT.

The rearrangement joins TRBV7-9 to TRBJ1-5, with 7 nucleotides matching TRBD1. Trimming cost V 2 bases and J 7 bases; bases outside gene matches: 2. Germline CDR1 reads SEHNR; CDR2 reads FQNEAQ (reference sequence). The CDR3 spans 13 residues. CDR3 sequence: CASSLTGEQPQHF. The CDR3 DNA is TGTGCCAGCAGCTTAACAGGGGAGCAGCCCCAGCATTTT.